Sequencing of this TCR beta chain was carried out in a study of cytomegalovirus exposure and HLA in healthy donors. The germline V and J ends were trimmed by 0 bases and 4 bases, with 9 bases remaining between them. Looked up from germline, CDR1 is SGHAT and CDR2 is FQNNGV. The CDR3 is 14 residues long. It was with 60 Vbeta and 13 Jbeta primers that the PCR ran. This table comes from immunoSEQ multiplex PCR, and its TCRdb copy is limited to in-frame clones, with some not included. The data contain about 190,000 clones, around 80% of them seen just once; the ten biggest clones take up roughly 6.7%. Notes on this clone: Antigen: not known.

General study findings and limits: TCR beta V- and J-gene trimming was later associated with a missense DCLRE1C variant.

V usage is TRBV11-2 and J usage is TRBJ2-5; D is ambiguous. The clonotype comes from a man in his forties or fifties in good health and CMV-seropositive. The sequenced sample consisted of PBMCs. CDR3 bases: TGTGCCAGCAGCTTAGACCACCTCAGAGAGACCCAGTACTTC. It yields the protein CASSLDHLRETQYF.